This TCR beta chain derives from a study of shared clonotypes between healthy human individuals. In the original workflow: From ImmunoSEQ came sequences covering only the junction and carrying no quality scores, so filtering differed. Libraries were prepared by immunoSEQ multiplex PCR; TCRdb keeps only in-frame clonotypes and omits some of them. V and J calls and clone size are as listed in that table; D and trimming were resolved from the DNA. Seen here are just over 2,000,000 clones, 90% to 95% observed once, and the top ten hold roughly 0.13%. V was shortened by 2 bases and J by 3 bases, with 11 bases between the two germline ends. The CDR3 contains 14 residues. Germline lookup yields CDR1 KGHSH and CDR2 LQKENI.

The chain carries TRBV18 and TRBJ2-7; TRBD1 or TRBD2 may be the D gene (5 bases each). Sequenced material: naive CD4+ T cells sorted from blood. Subset given: CD45RA+ positively selected. This clonotype was obtained from a young man in good health. CDR3 DNA: TGTGCCAGCTCACCAACGGGGCAGGTCTACGAGCAGTACTTC. The encoded protein is CASSPTGQVYEQYF.